What follows is one TCR beta chain and its context. This clonotype was counted many times. Which antigen it targets is not known. No base-level quality is on record; no much larger clone is a single base apart. The data were taken from a study of T cells in Graves' hyperthyroidism and ophthalmopathy (dated by TCRdb to the late 2010s). At the level of the whole study: Peripheral blood samples were taken at initial diagnosis, before any treatment was given. To identify distinguishing TCR V-J signatures, a discovery cohort of some 99 patients was used, comprising 43 with Graves' ophthalmopathy and roughly 60 with stable Graves' hyperthyroidism. An independent validation cohort of under 20 hyperthyroidism patients and about 15 patients who later progressed to ophthalmopathy tested prospective prediction of ophthalmopathy. The roughly 90 discovery patients were divided at random into training and test sets in a 7:3 ratio. In addition, the study compared T-cell repertoires in thyroid tissue and in blood from several Graves' hyperthyroidism patients. After sampling, hyperthyroidism patients received methimazole starting at 30 mg daily, and ophthalmopathy patients received high-dose intravenous methylprednisolone. The paper describes TCR Vbeta CDR3 sequencing of more than 120 peripheral blood samples, made up of 43 ophthalmopathy patients, 70 to 75 hyperthyroidism patients and about 17 progressor patients. Summary of the overall study and its limitations: In cross-validation, a model built on a 13 V-J signature told ophthalmopathy apart from stable hyperthyroidism with under 90% sensitivity and about 81% specificity, and in testing the same model reached 80%/75%. Blood samples also contained most of the expanded thyroid clonotypes (frequency above 0.001), which suggests that blood repertoires may reflect thyroid immune responses. No statistical method was used to fix the sample size in advance, and group allocation was not hidden from the investigators. In validation, the model predicted progression to ophthalmopathy a median of around 6.5 months before onset, with about 64% sensitivity and 72.22% specificity.

TCR beta CDR3 regions were amplified from RNA transcripts. A first-round RT-PCR of the TCR CDR3 used the HTBI primer set with the Qiagen OneStep RT-PCR kit. Libraries were constructed in a second round of multiplex PCR, after which size selection and purification were carried out. Sequencing of the libraries was done on an Illumina HiSeq2000 using paired-end 100 bp reads. The authors' analysis ran thus. SOAPnuke was used to process the raw data, throwing out any read that contained adapters or uncalled bases, had a mean Phred below 15, or lacked an exact constant-primer or identifier match. COPE v1.2.5 was used to merge high-quality paired reads, and clonotypes were defined as unique nucleotide sequences. Clonotypes were aligned to IMGT TRBV, TRBD and TRBJ reference segments using MiTCR v1.1. Analysis was restricted to V-J combinations with a frequency above 0.0001, which covered just over 98% of repertoires. The TCS score was defined as F50 (clonal expansion) divided by E x V (chaos), with BLOSUM62-based TCRdist calculated between CDR3 peptides within each V-J. Welch's t-statistics and random forest reduced just over 500 V-J features to about 12, which were used in a naive Bayes classifier (R e1071). TCRdb passed the public sequencing reads through fastp at Q25 and MiXCR, retaining productive beta sequences. CDR3 protein sequences are deduplicated, and each keeps its most common genes and DNA. None of the V and J calls come from the authors' own analysis; TCRdb made them. Across this sample there are hundreds of thousands of distinct CDR3 sequences, with around 13% seen only once. The top ten constitute around 9.6% of the sample.

The CDR3 runs 14 residues from the cysteine to the phenylalanine. This entry keeps only the CDR3 DNA: 42 bases, framed from base 1. Between the V and J ends, shortened by 1 base and 4 bases respectively, the junction contains 7 bases. CDR1 and CDR2 are drawn from the germline V gene (reference sequence): LGHDT, YNNKEL. A patient counted as having stable Graves' hyperthyroidism if no progression to ophthalmopathy occurred over 18 months of follow-up. Hyperthyroidism patients were newly diagnosed, with disease duration under 2 months, and aged 18 to 65 years. Any patient with an uncontrolled infection, another autoimmune disease, pregnancy or lactation was excluded. Diagnoses were based on clinical symptoms, serum thyroxine and TRAb, thyroid ultrasound and orbital computed tomography. Ficoll-Paque density gradient centrifugation was used to isolate PBMCs from approximately 10 ml of fresh peripheral blood. Total RNA was extracted with Trizol reagent, and quality was checked on an Agilent 2100 Bioanalyzer.

The sample comprised blood. The V gene is TRBV3-1 and the J gene is TRBJ1-4; TRBD1 is a weak D gene call, 5 bases matching. The TCR comes from a young woman with Graves' hyperthyroidism. In nucleotide form, the sequence is TGTGCCAGCAGCCAAGCCGGGGGTAATGAAAAACTGTTTTTT. This is translated as CASSQAGGNEKLFF. Outside the CDR3, residues come from the reference TRBV3-1 and TRBJ1-4 proteins, so the full variable domain is: DTAVSQTPKYLVTQMGNDKSIKCEQNLGHDTMYWYKQDSKKFLKIMFSYNNKELIINETVPNRFSPKSPDKAHLNLHINSLELGDSAVYFCASSQAGGNEKLFFGSGTQLSVL.